These 28 T cell receptor beta chains share one sample of origin, sequenced in a study of T-cell memory formation after mild COVID-19. TCRdb fed the 5' RACE reads into MiXCR, producing one record per CDR3 protein. The sample lists some 190,000 distinct CDR3 sequences; around 16% were seen once. Material: PBMCs or a T cell subset sorted from them (not recorded which). These receptor sequences come from an adult woman who had mild COVID-19 (a few samples of this study predate the infection). Cell type and time point are not known.

This clonotype was seen a handful of times. The rearrangement uses TRBV7-2 and TRBJ2-2; 12 positions match TRBD2. The CDR3 is 19 amino acids. Germline-derived CDR1 and CDR2 are SGHTA and FQGNSA. The J segment lost 4 bases and the V segment lost 4 bases, leaving 13 bases of the junction unmatched. The CDR3 DNA reads as TGTGCCAGCAGCTCCCCGTCCCTAGCGGGAGGGCCTAGCACCGGGGAGCTGTTTTTT. It encodes CASSSPSLAGGPSTGELFF.

V usage is TRBV12-3 or TRBV12-4 and J usage is TRBJ2-3; D is undetermined. The V end was cut by 2 bases, the J end by 5 bases, with 11 bases between. The CDR3 length is 14 residues. The CDR3 DNA follows: TGTGCCAGCAGTTTAACGGCAGCAGGAGATACGCAGTATTTT. Residues: CASSLTAAGDTQYF.

This clonotype was seen more than once but under ten times. The J gene is TRBJ1-2, the V gene TRBV20-1, with 9 nucleotides matching TRBD1. The germline gives CDR1 DFQATT, CDR2 SNEGSKA (reference sequence). The CDR3 has 14 residues. With 3 bases clipped from V and 6 bases from J, the junction kept 8 bases outside the gene matches. The CDR3, as DNA: TGCAGTGCTAGGGCCCCCGGGACAGGGCATGGCTACACCTTC. It codes for CSARAPGTGHGYTF.

The chain combines TRBV20-1 with TRBJ1-1, with D perhaps TRBD1 (5 bases). Trimming cost V 2 bases and J 2 bases, with 9 bases left between them. Germline V gene data show CDR1 as DFQATT and CDR2 as SNEGSKA (reference sequence). The length of the CDR3 is 13 residues. The CDR3 region has the DNA TGCAGTGCTAGAATAGGGGCTAACACTGAAGCTTTCTTT. Its translation is CSARIGANTEAFF.

This clonotype was counted between two and nine times. V is TRBV5-1 and J is TRBJ2-2, with D hard to call. Trimming cost V 0 bases and J 8 bases, with 2 bases left between them. Germline values: CDR1 SGHRS, CDR2 YFSETQ. The CDR3 spans 11 residues. The CDR3 DNA reads TGCGCCAGCAGCTTGGAGGGGGAGCTGTTTTTT. It codes for CASSLEGELFF.

This clonotype was recorded at least ten times. The chain's CDR3 is CASSAPIGLQNTGELFF. Written as DNA, the CDR3 is TGTGCCAGCAGCGCCCCTATTGGGTTACAGAACACCGGGGAGCTGTTTTTT. The chain uses TRBV6-1 and TRBJ2-2; D ambiguous. The CDR3 spans 17 residues. The germline V gene has CDR1 MNHNS and CDR2 SASEGT. Trimming shortened V by 6 bases and J by 1 base, and 18 bases separated the two germline ends.

This clonotype was seen more than once but under ten times. This chain links TRBV12-3 or TRBV12-4 with TRBJ1-1; D perhaps matches TRBD1 (6 bases). Trimming took 6 bases from V and 7 from J, leaving 15 bases between them. The CDR3 has 13 amino acids. The CDR3 loop is CASRLTGAGEAFF. The CDR3 DNA is TGTGCCAGCAGGTTGACAGGCGCGGGTGAAGCTTTCTTT.

V and J are TRBV6-5 and TRBJ2-7; D could derive from TRBD1 or TRBD2 (6 bases each). Trimming took 7 bases from V and 6 from J, leaving 10 bases between them. The germline CDR1 and CDR2 sequences are MNHEY and SVGAGI. The CDR3 is 11 residues long. The CDR3 DNA sequence: TGTGCCAGCATCGGGGGCGCCGAGCAGTACTTC. Protein sequence: CASIGGAEQYF.

The J gene is TRBJ2-6, the V gene TRBV18; a weak D match, TRBD2 (5 bases). This CDR3 comprises 19 residues. Trimming pared 5 bases from V and 0 bases from J, leaving 20 bases between. The germline V gene encodes CDR1 KGHSH and CDR2 LQKENI. The CDR3 loop is CASSEISQLLGSGANVLTF. CDR3 sequence (DNA): TGTGCCAGCTCAGAAATCTCTCAGTTACTAGGCTCTGGGGCCAACGTCCTGACTTTC.

This clonotype appeared a few times. This rearrangement joins TRBV7-9 to TRBJ1-5, with D possibly being TRBD1 (5 bases). The V end lost 5 bases, the J end lost 3 bases, and 11 bases lay between the germline ends. The CDR3 covers 14 residues. Per the germline V gene, CDR1 is SEHNR and CDR2 is FQNEAQ (reference sequence). CDR3 nucleotide sequence: TGTGCCAGCAGCCATGGGGGGAACAATCAGCCCCAGCATTTT. Amino acids: CASSHGGNNQPQHF. Full variable domain (missing parts from reference TRBV7-9 and TRBJ1-5): DTGVSQNPRHKITKRGQNVTFRCDPISEHNRLYWYRQTLGQGPEFLTYFQNEAQLEKSRLLSDRFSAERPKGSFSTLEIQRTEQGDSAMYLCASSHGGNNQPQHFGDGTRLSIL.

The rearrangement joins TRBV18 to TRBJ2-3; weak D call: TRBD1 (6 bases). The germline V gene encodes CDR1 KGHSH and CDR2 LQKENI. Trimming removed 6 bases from V and 5 bases from J, with 15 bases in between. The CDR3 spans 14 residues. For the CDR3, the DNA is TGTGCCAGCTCGCGACAGGCCCTGGAAGATACGCAGTATTTT. This encodes CASSRQALEDTQYF.

In its sample, this clonotype was seen a few times. V gene TRBV12-3 or TRBV12-4 combines with J gene TRBJ2-1; D perhaps matches TRBD2 (5 bases). The V end was cut by 3 bases, the J end by 7 bases, with 10 bases between. CDR3 length equals 13 residues. The CDR3 is CASSFGLINEQFF. The CDR3 DNA follows: TGTGCCAGCAGTTTCGGACTTATAAATGAGCAGTTCTTC.

This clonotype was found once. The gene calls are TRBV12-3 or TRBV12-4 and TRBJ1-1; no definite D call. V lost 9 bases to trimming and J lost 2 bases, with 10 bases between them. The CDR3 is 12 residues long. The CDR3 DNA reads as TGTGCCAGTCCGGACCCAAACACTGAAGCTTTCTTT. It specifies CASPDPNTEAFF.

The chain combines TRBV12-3 or TRBV12-4 with TRBJ1-2; D not resolved. Trimming left V 3 bases short and J 4 bases short, with 9 bases between. The CDR3 consists of 13 residues. In DNA form, the CDR3 reads TGTGCCAGCAGTTTTCAAGTGGCCTATGGCTACACCTTC. It is translated as CASSFQVAYGYTF.

The rearrangement uses TRBV5-4 and TRBJ1-1; 11 bases map to TRBD1. V was pared by 0 bases and J by 5 bases, with 9 bases of the junction left unmatched. The CDR3 has 17 residues. CDR1 and CDR2 (germline): SGHNT, YYREEE (reference sequence). CDR3 sequence: CASSLGTPGQGGTEAFF. The CDR3 coding sequence is TGTGCCAGCAGCTTGGGGACTCCGGGACAGGGGGGTACTGAAGCTTTCTTT.

This clonotype was seen a handful of times. CDR3 loop: CASSLARGMNTEAFF. As DNA, the CDR3 is TGTGCCAGCAGCTTAGCTAGGGGAATGAACACTGAAGCTTTCTTT. The V and J genes are TRBV7-6 and TRBJ1-1; a possible D gene is TRBD1 (5 bases). Trimming left V 0 bases short and J 0 bases short, with 8 bases between. Germline CDR1 and CDR2: SGHVS and FNYEAQ. The CDR3 consists of 15 residues. The full variable domain, in which reference TRBV7-6 and TRBJ1-1 provide the parts outside the CDR3, is GAGVSQSPRYKVTKRGQDVALRCDPISGHVSLYWYRQALGQGPEFLTYFNYEAQQDKSGLPNDRFSAERPEGSISTLTIQRTEQRDSAMYRCASSLARGMNTEAFFGQGTRLTVV.

V usage is TRBV6-5 and J usage is TRBJ1-2; TRBD1 is a possible D gene (6 bases). V was shortened by 2 bases and J by 1 base, with 8 bases between the two germline ends. CDR1 and CDR2 from the germline V gene are MNHEY and SVGAGI. The CDR3 is 14 residues long. The CDR3 bases are TGTGCCAGCAGTTACCGACAGGATAACTATGGCTACACCTTC. Translated: CASSYRQDNYGYTF.

V usage is TRBV29-1 and J usage is TRBJ2-1, with D perhaps TRBD2 (5 bases). Germline values: CDR1 SQVTM, CDR2 ANQGSEA. Trimming stripped 1 base from V and 7 bases from J, with 23 bases between. The CDR3 is 17 residues long. CDR3 coding DNA: TGCAGCGTTGAAGGTCGTTCGGGATTGGGGTTTGGAAATGAGCAGTTCTTC. The encoded protein is CSVEGRSGLGFGNEQFF.

V gene TRBV7-3 combines with J gene TRBJ2-1; D uncertain. CDR3 size: 12 residues. The V end lost 2 bases, the J end lost 6 bases, and 5 bases lay between the germline ends. The germline V gene has CDR1 SGHTA and CDR2 FQGTGA. The CDR3 DNA reads TGTGCCAGCAGCTTAGTAGCCAATGAGCAGTTCTTC. It encodes CASSLVANEQFF. Based on the CDR3 plus reference TRBV7-3 and TRBJ2-1, the full variable domain is GAGVSQTPSNKVTEKGKYVELRCDPISGHTALYWYRQSLGQGPEFLIYFQGTGAADDSGLPNDRFFAVRPEGSVSTLKIQRTERGDSAVYLCASSLVANEQFFGPGTRLTVL.

The V call is TRBV12-3 or TRBV12-4, the J call TRBJ2-5, with a possible D match to TRBD1 (6 bases). There are 16 residues in the CDR3. V was cut by 1 base and J by 4 bases, with 16 bases left in between. The CDR3 protein is CASSLGGRGRGETQYF. CDR3 coding DNA: TGTGCCAGCAGTTTAGGAGGCAGGGGTAGGGGAGAGACCCAGTACTTC.

The J gene is TRBJ2-1, the V gene TRBV6-1; TRBD1 is a possible D gene (6 bases). V was clipped by 6 bases and J by 5 bases, with 20 bases between them. Germline CDR1 and CDR2: MNHNS and SASEGT. This CDR3 comprises 16 residues. CDR3 residues: CASRGSRDNLDNEQFF. Here the CDR3 DNA reads TGTGCCAGCAGGGGATCCCGGGACAACCTAGACAATGAGCAGTTCTTC.

The genes are TRBV9 and TRBJ2-1; 8 nucleotides line up with TRBD2. In germline, CDR1 is SGDLS, CDR2 YYNGEE. The CDR3 extends over 14 amino acids. J lost 10 bases, V lost 0 bases, and 6 bases had no gene match. The CDR3 DNA reads as TGTGCCAGCAGCGTAGTGGAAGTAGCGGGAGAGCAGTTCTTC. Translated: CASSVVEVAGEQFF.

This clonotype has more than one count but fewer than ten. Here the CDR3 DNA reads TGTGCCATCAGCCCCGGGACAGGGGGCGAGCAGTACTTC. Amino acids: CAISPGTGGEQYF. This chain links TRBV10-3 with TRBJ2-7; 11 bases are a match to TRBD1. V trimming: 6 bases; J trimming: 6 bases; junction bases outside the gene matches: 4. The CDR3 is 13 residues long. Germline V CDR1 and CDR2: ENHRY, SYGVKD.

This clonotype has just a few counts. The chain employs TRBV5-5 and TRBJ2-5; 8 bases map to TRBD1. The CDR3 runs 16 residues. The junction had 9 bases not matched to a gene; V was cut back by 0 bases and J by 5 bases. Germline V gene data show CDR1 as SGHKS and CDR2 as YYEKEE (reference sequence). As DNA, the CDR3 is TGTGCCAGCAGCTTGGGAGATACAGGGGGACGGGAGACCCAGTACTTC. Encoded protein: CASSLGDTGGRETQYF.

The chain recombines TRBV5-6 with TRBJ2-1, with D possibly matching TRBD2 (7 bases). The V and J ends lost 4 bases and 9 bases respectively, with 14 bases between them. The CDR3 consists of 13 residues. Germline CDR1 and CDR2: SGHDT and YYEEEE. The CDR3 bases are TGTGCCAGCAGCCGAGGGAGGGGGGTTGAGCAGTTCTTC. This translates into CASSRGRGVEQFF.

V is TRBV5-4 and J is TRBJ1-1; TRBD1 matches 7 bases. The CDR3 sequence is 16 residues long. CDR1 SGHNT and CDR2 YYREEE come from the germline V gene (reference sequence). The trim removed 0 bases at V and 4 bases at J, leaving 9 bases unmatched. The CDR3 loop is CASSLEGRGSGTEAFF. Written as DNA, the CDR3 is TGTGCCAGCAGCTTGGAGGGCAGGGGGTCGGGCACTGAAGCTTTCTTT.

The gene calls are TRBV12-3 or TRBV12-4 and TRBJ2-3; either TRBD1 or TRBD2 may fit D (5 bases each). CDR3 length equals 14 residues. The ends were cut back, 3 bases at V and 4 bases at J, with 11 bases in the middle. The CDR3 DNA is TGTGCCAGCAGTTTCCCGGGGACCTCAGATACGCAGTATTTT. Its translation is CASSFPGTSDTQYF.

The chain links TRBV7-9 to TRBJ1-4; TRBD1 matches at 9 bases. Germline CDR1 and CDR2: SEHNR and FQNEAQ (reference sequence). The V and J ends lost 4 bases and 7 bases, in that order; junction bases with no gene match: 10. The CDR3 is 16 residues long. The CDR3, as DNA: TGTGCCAGCAGCTCAACAGGGGGCGCGAGGGGTGAAAAACTGTTTTTT. Its translation: CASSSTGGARGEKLFF. Based on the CDR3 plus reference TRBV7-9 and TRBJ1-4, the full variable domain is DTGVSQNPRHKITKRGQNVTFRCDPISEHNRLYWYRQTLGQGPEFLTYFQNEAQLEKSRLLSDRFSAERPKGSFSTLEIQRTEQGDSAMYLCASSSTGGARGEKLFFGSGTQLSVL.